These 3 T cell receptor beta chains share one sample of origin, sequenced in a study of cytomegalovirus exposure and HLA in healthy donors. Primers for the PCR totalled 60 Vbeta and 13 Jbeta. Measured with immunoSEQ multiplex PCR; TCRdb has only the in-frame clones, and not every one. The table shows around 150,000 clones, with almost 85% occurring only once. The sample consisted of PBMCs. Receptor source: a man between 25 and 39 years old in good health and CMV-seropositive.

The V gene is TRBV11-2, the J gene TRBJ2-7, with 8 bases aligning to TRBD2. Looked up from germline, CDR1 is SGHAT and CDR2 is FQNNGV. This CDR3 contains 18 residues. V was pared by 3 bases and J by 6 bases, with 19 bases of the junction left unmatched. Here the CDR3 DNA reads TGTGCCAGCAGCTTGTTGCGGGGGCGAAGCGGGAGAACGGGCGAGCAGTACTTC. It encodes CASSLLRGRSGRTGEQYF.

The chain couples TRBV21-1 to TRBJ1-5. TRBV21-1 is a pseudogene locus. The CDR3 runs 14 residues. As DNA, the CDR3 is TGTGCCAGCAGCAAAGATCTTGTCGATCAGCCCCAGCATTTT. This codes for CASSKDLVDQPQHF.

The chain is built from TRBV28 and TRBJ1-1; tentatively, D is TRBD1 (6 bases). There are 16 residues in the CDR3. The germline V gene encodes CDR1 MDHEN and CDR2 SYDVKM. V shed 3 bases and J shed 3 bases, with 17 bases lying between them. CDR3 sequence reads: CASSFSYRDYYTEAFF. The CDR3 bases are TGTGCCAGCAGTTTTTCTTACAGGGATTACTACACTGAAGCTTTCTTT.